This T cell receptor beta chain was captured in a study of PD-1 blockade in classical Hodgkin lymphoma. The ends were cut back, 7 bases at V and 2 bases at J, with 14 bases in the middle. CDR3 size: 14 residues. The germline gives CDR1 MNHEY, CDR2 SMNVEV (reference sequence). This clone occurred a few times. Produced via immunoSEQ multiplex PCR; TCRdb's table is partial and in-frame only. In the table there are 20,000 to 25,000 clones, over 65% of which are singletons. Time point of the sample: cycle 4 day 1 (C4D1), after 5 to 7 weeks of nivolumab. In every patient, relapse followed autologous stem cell transplantation, while exposure to brentuximab vedotin differed.

The chain is built from TRBV27 and TRBJ1-1; D not resolved. This receptor was taken from a human donor with classical Hodgkin lymphoma. The sequencing here drew on peripheral blood mononuclear cells (PBMCs), taken before the fourth cycle of nivolumab. The DNA for the CDR3 is TGTGCCAGCACGAAAACTTGGGCCAACACTGAAGCTTTCTTT. Amino acid sequence: CASTKTWANTEAFF.